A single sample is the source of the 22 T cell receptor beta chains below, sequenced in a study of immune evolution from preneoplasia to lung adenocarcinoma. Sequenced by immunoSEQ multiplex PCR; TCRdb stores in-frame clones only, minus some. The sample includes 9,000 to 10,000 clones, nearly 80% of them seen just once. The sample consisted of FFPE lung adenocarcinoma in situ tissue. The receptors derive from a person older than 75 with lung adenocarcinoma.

The CDR3 here is CASSLSEDQPQHF. In DNA form, the CDR3 reads TGTGCCAGCAGTCTTTCTGAAGATCAGCCCCAGCATTTT. The chain couples TRBV7-2 to TRBJ1-5; D gene ambiguous. Trimming pared 6 bases from V and 5 bases from J, leaving 11 bases between. CDR1 and CDR2 from the germline V gene are SGHTA and FQGNSA. This CDR3 spans 13 amino acids.

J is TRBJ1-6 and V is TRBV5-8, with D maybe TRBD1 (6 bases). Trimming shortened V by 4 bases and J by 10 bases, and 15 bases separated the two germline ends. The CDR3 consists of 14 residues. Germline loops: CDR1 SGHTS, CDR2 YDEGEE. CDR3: CASSIMGGESPLHF. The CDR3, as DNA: TGTGCCAGCAGCATTATGGGGGGCGAGTCACCCCTCCACTTT.

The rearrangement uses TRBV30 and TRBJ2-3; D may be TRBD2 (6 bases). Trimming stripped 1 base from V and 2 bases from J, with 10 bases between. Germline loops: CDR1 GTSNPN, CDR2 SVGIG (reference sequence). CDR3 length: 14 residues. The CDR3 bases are TGTGCCTGGAGTGGTCAGGGACTCACAGATACGCAGTATTTT. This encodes CAWSGQGLTDTQYF.

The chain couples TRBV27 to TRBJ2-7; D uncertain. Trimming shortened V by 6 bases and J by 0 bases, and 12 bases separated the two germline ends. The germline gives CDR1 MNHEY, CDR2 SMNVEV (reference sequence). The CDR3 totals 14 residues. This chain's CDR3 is CASRVTRSSYEQYF. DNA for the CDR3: TGTGCCAGCAGGGTGACACGGAGCTCCTACGAGCAGTACTTC.

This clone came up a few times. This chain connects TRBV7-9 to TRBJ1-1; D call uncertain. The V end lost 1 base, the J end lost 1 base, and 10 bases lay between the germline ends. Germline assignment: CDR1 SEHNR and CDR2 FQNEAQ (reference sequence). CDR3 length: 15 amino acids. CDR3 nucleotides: TGTGCCAGCAGCTTAGGTTCAGCAGGGAACACTGAAGCTTTCTTT. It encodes CASSLGSAGNTEAFF.

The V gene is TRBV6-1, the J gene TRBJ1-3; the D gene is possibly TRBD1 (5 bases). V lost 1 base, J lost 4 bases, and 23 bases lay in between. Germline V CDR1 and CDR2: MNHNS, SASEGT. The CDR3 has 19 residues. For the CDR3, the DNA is TGTGCCAGCAGTGAAGGTTGGGGCAAGGTATTGTCCCGGGGAAACACCATATATTTT. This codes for CASSEGWGKVLSRGNTIYF.

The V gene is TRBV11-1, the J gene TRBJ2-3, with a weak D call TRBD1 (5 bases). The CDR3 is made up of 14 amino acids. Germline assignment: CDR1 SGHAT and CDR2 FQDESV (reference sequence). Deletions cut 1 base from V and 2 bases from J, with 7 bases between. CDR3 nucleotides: TGTGCCAGCAGCTTAGAGGGGATCACAGATACGCAGTATTTT. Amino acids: CASSLEGITDTQYF.

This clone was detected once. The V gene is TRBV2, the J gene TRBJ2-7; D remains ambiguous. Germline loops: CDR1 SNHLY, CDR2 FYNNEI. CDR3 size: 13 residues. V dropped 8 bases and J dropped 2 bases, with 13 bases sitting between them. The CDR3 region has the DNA TGTGCCAGCGCAGGCACCTGGCCCTACGAGCAGTACTTC. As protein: CASAGTWPYEQYF.

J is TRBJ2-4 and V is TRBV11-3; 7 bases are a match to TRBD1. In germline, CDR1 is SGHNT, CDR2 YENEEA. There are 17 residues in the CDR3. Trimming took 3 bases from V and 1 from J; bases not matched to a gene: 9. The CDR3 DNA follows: TGTGCCAGCAGCTTTAGAGAAGGGGGCGCCGCCAAAAACATTCAGTACTTC. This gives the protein CASSFREGGAAKNIQYF.

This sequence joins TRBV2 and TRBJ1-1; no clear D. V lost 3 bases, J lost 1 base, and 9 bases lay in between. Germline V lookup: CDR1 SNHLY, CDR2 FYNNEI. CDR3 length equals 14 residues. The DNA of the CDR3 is TGTGCCAGCAGTGACACCGTGAAGAACACTGAAGCTTTCTTT. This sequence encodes CASSDTVKNTEAFF.

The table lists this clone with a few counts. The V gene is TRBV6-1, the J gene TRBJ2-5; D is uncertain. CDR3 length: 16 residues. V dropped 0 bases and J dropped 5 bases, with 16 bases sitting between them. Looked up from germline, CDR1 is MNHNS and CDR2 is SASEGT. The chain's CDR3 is CASSEAPVQWRETQYF. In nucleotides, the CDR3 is TGTGCCAGCAGTGAAGCCCCCGTACAGTGGCGGGAGACCCAGTACTTC.

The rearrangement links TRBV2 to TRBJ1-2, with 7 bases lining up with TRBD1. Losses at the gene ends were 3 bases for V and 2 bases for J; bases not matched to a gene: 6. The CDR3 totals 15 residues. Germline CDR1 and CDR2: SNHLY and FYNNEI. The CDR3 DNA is TGTGCCAGCAGTGACGAGGGGGCGAGGAACTATGGCTACACCTTC. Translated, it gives CASSDEGARNYGYTF.

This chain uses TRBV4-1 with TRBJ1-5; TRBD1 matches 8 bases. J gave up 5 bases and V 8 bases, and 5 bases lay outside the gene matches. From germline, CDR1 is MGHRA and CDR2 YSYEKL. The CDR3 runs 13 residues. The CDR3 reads CASGPDRDQPQHF. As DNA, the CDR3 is TGCGCCAGCGGACCGGACAGGGATCAGCCCCAGCATTTT.

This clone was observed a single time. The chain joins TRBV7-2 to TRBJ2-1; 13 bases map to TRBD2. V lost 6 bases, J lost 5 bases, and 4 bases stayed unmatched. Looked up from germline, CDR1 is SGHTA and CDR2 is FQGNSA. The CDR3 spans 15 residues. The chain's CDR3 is CASSLGLAGHNEQFF. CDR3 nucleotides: TGTGCCAGCAGTTTGGGACTAGCGGGGCACAATGAGCAGTTCTTC. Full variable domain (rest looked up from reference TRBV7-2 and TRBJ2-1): GAGVSQSPSNKVTEKGKDVELRCDPISGHTALYWYRQSLGQGLEFLIYFQGNSAPDKSGLPSDRFSAERTGGSVSTLTIQRTQQEDSAVYLCASSLGLAGHNEQFFGPGTRLTVL.

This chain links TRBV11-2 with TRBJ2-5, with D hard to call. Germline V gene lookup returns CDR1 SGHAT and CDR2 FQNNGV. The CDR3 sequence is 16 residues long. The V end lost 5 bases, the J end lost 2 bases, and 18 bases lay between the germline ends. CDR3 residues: CASSLLGGTVQETQYF. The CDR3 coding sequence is TGTGCCAGCAGCCTGCTGGGCGGCACAGTTCAAGAGACCCAGTACTTC.

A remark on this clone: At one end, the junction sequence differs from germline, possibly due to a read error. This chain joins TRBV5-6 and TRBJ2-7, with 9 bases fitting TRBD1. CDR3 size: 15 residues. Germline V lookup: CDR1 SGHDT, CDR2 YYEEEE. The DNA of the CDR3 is TGTGCCAGCAGCGGGATCGGGACAGGGTCCTTCGAGCAGTACTTC. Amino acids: CASSGIGTGSFEQYF.

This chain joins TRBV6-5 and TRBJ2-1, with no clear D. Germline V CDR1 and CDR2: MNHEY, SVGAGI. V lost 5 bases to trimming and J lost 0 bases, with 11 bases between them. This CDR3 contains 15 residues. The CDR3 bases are TGTGCCAGCAGTGGCGGACCAAACTCCTACAATGAGCAGTTCTTC. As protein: CASSGGPNSYNEQFF.

CDR3 coding DNA: TGTGCCAGCAGCTTGGCTTGGGGAGACTACGAGCAGTACTTC. Translated: CASSLAWGDYEQYF. V usage is TRBV5-5 and J usage is TRBJ2-7; a weak D match, TRBD2 (5 bases). In germline, CDR1 is SGHKS, CDR2 YYEKEE (reference sequence). The CDR3 totals 14 residues. With 0 bases removed from V and 3 bases from J, the gap between germline ends came to 10 bases.

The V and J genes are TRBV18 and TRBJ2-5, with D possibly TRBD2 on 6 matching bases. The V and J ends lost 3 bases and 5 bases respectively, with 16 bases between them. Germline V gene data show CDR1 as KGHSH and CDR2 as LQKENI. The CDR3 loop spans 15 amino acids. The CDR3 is CASSPSSGPRETQYF. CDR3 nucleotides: TGTGCCAGCTCACCTAGTAGCGGTCCCAGGGAGACCCAGTACTTC.

The CDR3 DNA reads as TGTGCCAGTAGTACCGACAGGGGGCTGGAGGGCTACACCTTC. Its translation: CASSTDRGLEGYTF. J is TRBJ1-2 and V is TRBV19, with 10 bases lining up with TRBD1. The CDR3 runs 14 residues. The V segment lost 4 bases and the J segment 8 bases; nucleotides outside the gene matches: 7. Looked up from germline, CDR1 is LNHDA and CDR2 is SQIVND (reference sequence).

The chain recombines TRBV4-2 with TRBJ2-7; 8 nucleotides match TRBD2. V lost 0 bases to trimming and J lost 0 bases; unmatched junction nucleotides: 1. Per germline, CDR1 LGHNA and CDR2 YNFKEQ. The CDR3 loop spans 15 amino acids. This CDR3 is CASSQDTSGSYEQYF. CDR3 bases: TGTGCCAGCAGCCAAGATACTAGCGGCTCCTACGAGCAGTACTTC.

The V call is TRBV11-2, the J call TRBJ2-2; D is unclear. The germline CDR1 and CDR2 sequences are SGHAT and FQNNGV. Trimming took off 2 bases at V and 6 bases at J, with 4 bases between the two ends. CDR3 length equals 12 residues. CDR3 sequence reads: CASSLTSGELFF. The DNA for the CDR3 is TGTGCCAGCAGCTTAACCTCCGGGGAGCTGTTTTTT.